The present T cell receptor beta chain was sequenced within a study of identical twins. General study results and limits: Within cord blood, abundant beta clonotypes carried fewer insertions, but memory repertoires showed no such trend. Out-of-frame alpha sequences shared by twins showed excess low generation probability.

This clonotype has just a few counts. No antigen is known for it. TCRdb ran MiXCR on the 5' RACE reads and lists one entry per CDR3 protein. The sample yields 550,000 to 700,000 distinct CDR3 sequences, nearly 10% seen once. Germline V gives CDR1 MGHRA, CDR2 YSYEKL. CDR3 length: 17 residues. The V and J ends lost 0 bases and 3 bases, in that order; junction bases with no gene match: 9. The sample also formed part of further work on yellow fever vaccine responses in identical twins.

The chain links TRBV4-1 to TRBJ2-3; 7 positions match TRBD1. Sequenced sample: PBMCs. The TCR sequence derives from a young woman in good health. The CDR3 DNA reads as TGCGCCAGCAGCCAAGATTATAGGGGGCCCCCTACAGATACGCAGTATTTT. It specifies CASSQDYRGPPTDTQYF.